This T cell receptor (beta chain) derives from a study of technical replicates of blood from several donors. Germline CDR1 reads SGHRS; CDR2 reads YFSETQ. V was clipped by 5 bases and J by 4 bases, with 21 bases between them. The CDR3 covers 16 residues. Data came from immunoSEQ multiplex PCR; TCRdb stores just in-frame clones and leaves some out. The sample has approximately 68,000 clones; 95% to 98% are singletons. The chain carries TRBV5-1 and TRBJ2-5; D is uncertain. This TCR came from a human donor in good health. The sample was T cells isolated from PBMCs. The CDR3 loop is CASSLNARYSSETQYF. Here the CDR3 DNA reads TGCGCCAGCAGTCTAAACGCTCGGTATTCGTCAGAGACCCAGTACTTC.